The T cell receptor beta chain described here comes from a study of T cell repertoires in cytomegalovirus infection. Study background: HLA-B-restricted CMV epitopes that are well studied were used alongside recently identified HLA-C-restricted ones. In public TCR beta signatures, there were indications of both CMV infection and matching HLA type. Findings and limits, study-wide: HLA-C-restricted CMV-specific TCR beta clonotypes prevailed in the ex vivo response. Cumulative public TCR beta family frequency identified carriers of CMV plus the relevant HLA.

In TCRdb, the reads were re-called with MiXCR into one record per CDR3 protein. The table lists some 900,000 distinct CDR3 sequences, about 31% of them singletons. This clonotype appeared once. Its antigen is still unknown. CDR1 and CDR2 from the germline V gene are SGHVS and FNYEAQ. The CDR3 is 13 amino acids. V was clipped by 5 bases and J by 3 bases, with 10 bases between them. This rearrangement joins TRBV7-6 to TRBJ1-1; D not resolved. This sample comprised cultured CD8+ T cells from PBMCs, obtained from culture after CMV antigen stimulation. This clonotype was obtained from a human donor in good health (CMV status not recorded). Some clones in this sample may be carry-over from other donors' samples. Here the CDR3 reads CASSRPRDTEAFF. CDR3 DNA sequence: TGTGCCAGCAGCCGGCCGAGGGACACTGAAGCTTTCTTT.